This T cell receptor beta chain is from a study of CD8 T cells in Susac syndrome. RNA, at about 0.5 to 1 ug, was reverse transcribed with random hexamers. Using its own MiXCR run on the immunoSEQ multiplex PCR reads, TCRdb lists one record per CDR3 protein. The sample comprises 150,000 to 200,000 distinct CDR3 sequences, roughly nine tenths of which are singletons, and about 0.1% rests with the top ten. The germline V gene encodes CDR1 DFQATT and CDR2 SNEGSKA (reference sequence). The CDR3 contains 14 residues. Trimming took 6 bases from V and 2 from J; bases not matched to a gene: 5. What was sequenced was CD4+ T cells from PBMCs. V usage is TRBV20-1 and J usage is TRBJ2-1; 9 nucleotides agree with TRBD2. The TCR originated in a human donor with Susac syndrome. CDR3 sequence (DNA): TGCAGTGCCAAGACTAGCGGAGCCTACAATGAGCAGTTCTTC. Encoded protein: CSAKTSGAYNEQFF.